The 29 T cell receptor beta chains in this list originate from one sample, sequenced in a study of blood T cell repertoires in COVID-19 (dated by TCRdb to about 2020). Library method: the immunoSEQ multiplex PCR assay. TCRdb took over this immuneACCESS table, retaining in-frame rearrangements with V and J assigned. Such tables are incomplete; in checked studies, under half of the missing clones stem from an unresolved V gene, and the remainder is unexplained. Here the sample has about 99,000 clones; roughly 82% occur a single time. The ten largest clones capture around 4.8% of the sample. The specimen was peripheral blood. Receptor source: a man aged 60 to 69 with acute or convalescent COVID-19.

CDR3 in DNA: TGCGCCAGCAGCCTGGGACAGGGGGTCGAAAAACTGTTTTTT. It is translated as CASSLGQGVEKLFF. The rearrangement uses TRBV4-1 and TRBJ1-4, with 11 bases aligning to TRBD1. CDR1 is MGHRA and CDR2 is YSYEKL in the germline V gene. After removal of 4 bases from V and 8 bases from J, the junction contained 3 bases not matched to a gene. The CDR3 consists of 14 residues.

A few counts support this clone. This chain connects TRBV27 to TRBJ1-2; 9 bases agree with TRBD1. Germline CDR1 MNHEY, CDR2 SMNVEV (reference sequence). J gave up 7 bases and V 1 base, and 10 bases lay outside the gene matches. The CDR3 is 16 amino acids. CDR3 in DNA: TGTGCCAGCAGTTTATTCCCGGGACAGGGCTGGTTTGGCTACACCTTC. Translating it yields CASSLFPGQGWFGYTF.

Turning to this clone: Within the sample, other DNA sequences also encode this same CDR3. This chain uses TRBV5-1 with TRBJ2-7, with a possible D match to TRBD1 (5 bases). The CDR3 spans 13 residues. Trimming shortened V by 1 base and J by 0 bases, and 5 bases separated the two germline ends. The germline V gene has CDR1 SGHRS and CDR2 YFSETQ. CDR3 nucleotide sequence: TGCGCCAGCAGCTTGACAGGCTCCTACGAGCAGTACTTC. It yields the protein CASSLTGSYEQYF.

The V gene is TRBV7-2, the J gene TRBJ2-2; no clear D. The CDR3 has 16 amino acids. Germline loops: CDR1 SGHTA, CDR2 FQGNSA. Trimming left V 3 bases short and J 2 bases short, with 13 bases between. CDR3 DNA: TGTGCCAGCAGCTTGAGGATCCTAACTAACACCGGGGAGCTGTTTTTT. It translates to CASSLRILTNTGELFF.

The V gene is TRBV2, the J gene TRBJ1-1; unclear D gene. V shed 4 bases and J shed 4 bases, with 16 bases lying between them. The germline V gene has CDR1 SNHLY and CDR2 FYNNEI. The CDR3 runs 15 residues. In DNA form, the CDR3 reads TGTGCCAGCAGTGTTAGAACAGAGTTTGGCACTGAAGCTTTCTTT. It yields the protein CASSVRTEFGTEAFF. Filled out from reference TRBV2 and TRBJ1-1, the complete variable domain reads EPEVTQTPSHQVTQMGQEVILRCVPISNHLYFYWYRQILGQKVEFLVSFYNNEISEKSEIFDDQFSVERPDGSNFTLKIRSTKLEDSAMYFCASSVRTEFGTEAFFGQGTRLTVV.

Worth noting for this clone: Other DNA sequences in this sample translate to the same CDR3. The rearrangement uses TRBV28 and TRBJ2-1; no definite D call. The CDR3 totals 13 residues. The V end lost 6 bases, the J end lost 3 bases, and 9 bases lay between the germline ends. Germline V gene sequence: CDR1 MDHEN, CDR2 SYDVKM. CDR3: CASSLIDYNEQFF. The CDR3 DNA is TGTGCCAGCAGCCTTATAGACTACAATGAGCAGTTCTTC.

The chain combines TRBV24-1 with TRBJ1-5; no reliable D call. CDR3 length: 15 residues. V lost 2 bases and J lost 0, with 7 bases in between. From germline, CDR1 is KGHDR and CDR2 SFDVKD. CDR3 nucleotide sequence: TGTGCCACCAGTGATTCGGTTTATAGCAATCAGCCCCAGCATTTT. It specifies CATSDSVYSNQPQHF.

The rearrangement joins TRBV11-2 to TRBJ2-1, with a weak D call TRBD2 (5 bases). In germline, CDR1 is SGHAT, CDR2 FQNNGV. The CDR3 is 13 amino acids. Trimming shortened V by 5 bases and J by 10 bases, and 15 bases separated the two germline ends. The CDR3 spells CASSKEAAGEQFF. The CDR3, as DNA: TGTGCCAGCAGCAAAGAGGCGGCGGGCGAGCAGTTCTTC.

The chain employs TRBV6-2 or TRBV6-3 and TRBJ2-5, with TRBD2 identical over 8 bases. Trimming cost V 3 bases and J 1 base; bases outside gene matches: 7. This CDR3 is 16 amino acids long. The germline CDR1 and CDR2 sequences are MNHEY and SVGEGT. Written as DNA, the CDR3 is TGTGCCAGCAGTTATTGGCGGGAGGTCCCCCAAGAGACCCAGTACTTC. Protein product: CASSYWREVPQETQYF.

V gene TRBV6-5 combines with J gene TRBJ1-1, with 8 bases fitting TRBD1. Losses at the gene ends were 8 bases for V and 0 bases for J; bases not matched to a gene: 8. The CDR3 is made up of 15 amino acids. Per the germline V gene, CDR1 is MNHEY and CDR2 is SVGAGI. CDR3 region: CASEDRVNLNTEAFF. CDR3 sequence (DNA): TGTGCCAGCGAGGACAGGGTGAACCTGAACACTGAAGCTTTCTTT.

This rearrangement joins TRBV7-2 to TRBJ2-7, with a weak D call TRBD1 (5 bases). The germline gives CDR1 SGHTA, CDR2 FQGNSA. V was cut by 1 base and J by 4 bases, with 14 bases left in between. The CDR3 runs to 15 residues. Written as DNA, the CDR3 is TGTGCCAGCAGCTTAGTCTGGGGCCCTGAGTACGAGCAGTACTTC. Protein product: CASSLVWGPEYEQYF.

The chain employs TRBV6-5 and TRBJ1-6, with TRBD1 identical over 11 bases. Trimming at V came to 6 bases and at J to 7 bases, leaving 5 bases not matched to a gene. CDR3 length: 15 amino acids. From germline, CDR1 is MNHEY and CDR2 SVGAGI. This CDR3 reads CASRGTGGKNSPLHF. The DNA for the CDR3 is TGTGCCAGCAGAGGGACAGGGGGGAAAAATTCACCCCTCCACTTT.

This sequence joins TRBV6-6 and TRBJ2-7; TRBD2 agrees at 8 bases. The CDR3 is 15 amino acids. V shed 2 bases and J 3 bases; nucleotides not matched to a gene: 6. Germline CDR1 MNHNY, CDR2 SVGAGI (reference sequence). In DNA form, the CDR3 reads TGTGCCAGCAGTTACCCCACTAGCGGAATCTACGAGCAGTACTTC. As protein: CASSYPTSGIYEQYF.

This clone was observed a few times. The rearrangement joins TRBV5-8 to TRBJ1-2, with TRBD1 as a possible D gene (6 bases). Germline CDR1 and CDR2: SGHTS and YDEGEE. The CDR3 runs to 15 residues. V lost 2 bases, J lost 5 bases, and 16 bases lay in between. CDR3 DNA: TGTGCCAGCAGCTTTTCGACAGGTTTTACATATGGCTACACCTTC. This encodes CASSFSTGFTYGYTF.

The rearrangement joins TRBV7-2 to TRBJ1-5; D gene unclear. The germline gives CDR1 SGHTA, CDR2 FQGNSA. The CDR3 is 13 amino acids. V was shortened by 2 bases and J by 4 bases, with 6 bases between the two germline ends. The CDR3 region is CASSLRDNQPQHF. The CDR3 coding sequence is TGTGCCAGCAGCTTAAGAGATAATCAGCCCCAGCATTTT.

The DNA for the CDR3 is TGTGCCAGCAGCCAAGTCGCGTTGGACAGGGGGTTGCTAAACTATGGCTACACCTTC. It is translated as CASSQVALDRGLLNYGYTF. The chain has TRBV14 and TRBJ1-2; 10 bases are a match to TRBD1. Germline-derived CDR1 and CDR2 are SGHDN and FVKESK. J gave up 2 bases and V 1 base, and 13 bases lay outside the gene matches. The CDR3 is 19 residues long.

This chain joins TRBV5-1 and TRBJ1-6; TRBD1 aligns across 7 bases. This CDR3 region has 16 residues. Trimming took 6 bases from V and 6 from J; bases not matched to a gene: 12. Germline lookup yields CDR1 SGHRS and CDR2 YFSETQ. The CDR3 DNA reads TGCGCCAGCACAGCGGACAGGCGAACTATTAATTCACCCCTCCACTTT. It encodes CASTADRRTINSPLHF.

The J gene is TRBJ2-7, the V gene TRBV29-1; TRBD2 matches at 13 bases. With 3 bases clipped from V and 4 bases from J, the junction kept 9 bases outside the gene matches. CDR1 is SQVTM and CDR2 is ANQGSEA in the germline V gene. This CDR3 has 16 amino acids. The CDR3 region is CSVERWGLAGTYEQYF. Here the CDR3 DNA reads TGCAGCGTTGAGAGGTGGGGACTAGCGGGGACTTACGAGCAGTACTTC.

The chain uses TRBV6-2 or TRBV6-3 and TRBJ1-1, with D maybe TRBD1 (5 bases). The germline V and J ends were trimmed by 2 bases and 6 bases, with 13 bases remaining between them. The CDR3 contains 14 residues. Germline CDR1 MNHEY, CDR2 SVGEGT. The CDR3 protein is CASSYGRAAAEAFF. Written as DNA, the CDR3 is TGTGCCAGCAGTTACGGCAGGGCGGCCGCTGAAGCTTTCTTT.

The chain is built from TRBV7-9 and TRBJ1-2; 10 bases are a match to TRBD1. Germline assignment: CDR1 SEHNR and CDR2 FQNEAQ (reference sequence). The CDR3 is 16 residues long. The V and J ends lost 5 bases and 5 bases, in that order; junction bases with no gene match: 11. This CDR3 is CASSPRPGTGEYGYTF. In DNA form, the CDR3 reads TGTGCCAGCAGCCCCCGACCCGGGACAGGGGAGTATGGCTACACCTTC. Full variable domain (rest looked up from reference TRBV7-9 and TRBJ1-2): DTGVSQNPRHKITKRGQNVTFRCDPISEHNRLYWYRQTLGQGPEFLTYFQNEAQLEKSRLLSDRFSAERPKGSFSTLEIQRTEQGDSAMYLCASSPRPGTGEYGYTFGSGTRLTVV.

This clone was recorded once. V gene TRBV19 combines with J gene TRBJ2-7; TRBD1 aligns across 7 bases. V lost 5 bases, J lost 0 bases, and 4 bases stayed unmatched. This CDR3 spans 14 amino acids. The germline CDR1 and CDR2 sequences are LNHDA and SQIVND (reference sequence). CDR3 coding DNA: TGTGCCAGTAGTCGGGACAGAATCTCCTACGAGCAGTACTTC. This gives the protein CASSRDRISYEQYF. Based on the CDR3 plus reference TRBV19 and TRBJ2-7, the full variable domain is DGGITQSPKYLFRKEGQNVTLSCEQNLNHDAMYWYRQDPGQGLRLIYYSQIVNDFQKGDIAEGYSVSREKKESFPLTVTSAQKNPTAFYLCASSRDRISYEQYFGPGTRLTVT.

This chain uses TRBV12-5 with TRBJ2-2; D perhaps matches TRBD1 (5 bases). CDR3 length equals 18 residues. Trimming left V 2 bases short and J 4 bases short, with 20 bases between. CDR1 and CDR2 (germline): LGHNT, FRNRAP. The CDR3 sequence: CASGLSRVGLRPTGELFF. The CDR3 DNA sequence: TGTGCTAGTGGTTTGTCCAGGGTGGGGTTGAGGCCCACCGGGGAGCTGTTTTTT.

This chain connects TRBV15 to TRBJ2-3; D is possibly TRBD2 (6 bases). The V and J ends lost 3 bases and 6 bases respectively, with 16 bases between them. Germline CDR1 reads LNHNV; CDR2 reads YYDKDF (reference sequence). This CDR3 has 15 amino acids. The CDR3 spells CATSRVTGVPDTQYF. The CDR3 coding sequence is TGTGCCACCAGCAGGGTAACGGGAGTTCCCGATACGCAGTATTTT.

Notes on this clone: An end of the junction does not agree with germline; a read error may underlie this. The CDR3 here is CASSQDAGPGGYYSPLHF. The CDR3 bases are TGTGCCAGCAGCCAAGACGCTGGGCCTGGGGGCTATTATTCACCCCTCCACTTT. J is TRBJ1-6 and V is TRBV14; possibly TRBD1 for D (6 bases). The CDR3 consists of 18 residues. Germline CDR1 SGHDN, CDR2 FVKESK.

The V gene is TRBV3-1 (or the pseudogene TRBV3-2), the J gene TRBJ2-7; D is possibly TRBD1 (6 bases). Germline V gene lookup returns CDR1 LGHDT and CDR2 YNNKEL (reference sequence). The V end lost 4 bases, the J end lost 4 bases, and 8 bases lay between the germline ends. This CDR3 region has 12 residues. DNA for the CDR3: TGTGCCAGCAGCCTTACAGGGTACGAGCAGTACTTC. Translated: CASSLTGYEQYF.

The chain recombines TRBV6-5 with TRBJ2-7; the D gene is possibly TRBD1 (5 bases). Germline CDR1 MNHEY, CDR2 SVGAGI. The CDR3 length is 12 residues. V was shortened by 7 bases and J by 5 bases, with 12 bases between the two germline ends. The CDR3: CASKPDSDEQYF. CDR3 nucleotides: TGTGCCAGCAAACCCGACAGCGACGAGCAGTACTTC.

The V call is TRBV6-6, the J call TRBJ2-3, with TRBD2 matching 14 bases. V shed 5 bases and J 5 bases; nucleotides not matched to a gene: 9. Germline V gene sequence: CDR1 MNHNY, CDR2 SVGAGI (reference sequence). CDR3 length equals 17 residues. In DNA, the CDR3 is TGTGCCAGCAGTCGCGGACTAGCGGGAGGCCGTGGAGATACGCAGTATTTT. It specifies CASSRGLAGGRGDTQYF.

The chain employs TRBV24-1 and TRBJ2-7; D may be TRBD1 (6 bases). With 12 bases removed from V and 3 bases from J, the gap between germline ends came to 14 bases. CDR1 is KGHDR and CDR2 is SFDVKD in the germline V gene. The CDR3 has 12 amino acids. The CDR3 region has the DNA TGTGCCCCCCAGGGGCGGAGCTACGAGCAGTACTTC. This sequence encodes CAPQGRSYEQYF.

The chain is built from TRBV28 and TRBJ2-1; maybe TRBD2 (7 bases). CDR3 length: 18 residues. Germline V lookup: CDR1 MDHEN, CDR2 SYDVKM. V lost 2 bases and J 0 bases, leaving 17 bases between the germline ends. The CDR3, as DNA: TGTGCCAGCAGTTTAGGGGGGGGCTTGTGGAGCTCCTACAATGAGCAGTTCTTC. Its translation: CASSLGGGLWSSYNEQFF.